These 24 T cell receptor beta chains originate from one sample sequenced in a study of blood T cell repertoires in COVID-19. Produced via immunoSEQ multiplex PCR; TCRdb's table is partial and in-frame only. The profile shows approximately 220,000 clones, 90% of them singletons. The sequenced sample consisted of PBMCs or T cells enriched from blood (not recorded which). All receptors derive from a man younger than 45 who had recovered from COVID-19.

For the CDR3, the DNA is TGTGCCAGCATACGAACAGGGGCGCTTGAAGCTTTCTTT. Encoded protein: CASIRTGALEAFF. The V and J genes are TRBV6-5 and TRBJ1-1; 7 bases fit TRBD1. V shed 7 bases and J 7 bases; nucleotides not matched to a gene: 9. This CDR3 has 13 residues. Germline CDR1 and CDR2: MNHEY and SVGAGI.

This clone was seen a single time. The rearrangement links TRBV6-5 to TRBJ2-5; 7 bases are a match to TRBD2. The CDR3 consists of 16 residues. Trimming took 0 bases from V and 4 from J; bases not matched to a gene: 8. CDR1 is MNHEY and CDR2 is SVGAGI in the germline V gene. The CDR3 nucleotides are TGTGCCAGCAGTTACTCGGGCGGGACTACTCGAGAGACCCAGTACTTC. This codes for CASSYSGGTTRETQYF.

CDR3 loop: CASSLSGRGPGTDTQYF. CDR3 nucleotides: TGTGCCAGCAGCCTTAGCGGGAGGGGGCCTGGCACAGATACGCAGTATTTT. The chain employs TRBV13 and TRBJ2-3, with 11 bases matching TRBD2. CDR1 and CDR2 from the germline V gene are PRHDT and FYEKMQ (reference sequence). The CDR3 is 17 amino acids. The ends lost 5 bases at V and 1 base at J; junction bases unmatched: 8.

The chain joins TRBV5-4 to TRBJ2-7; 8 nucleotides align to TRBD2. Germline V gives CDR1 SGHNT, CDR2 YYREEE (reference sequence). Trimming removed 2 bases from V and 6 bases from J; junction bases left unmatched: 10. The CDR3 runs to 15 residues. The CDR3 DNA reads as TGTGCCAGCAGCTTTCGGGAGGGCCGCCTAAGCGAGCAGTACTTC. Amino acid sequence: CASSFREGRLSEQYF.

CDR3 DNA: TGTGCCACCAGTGAATTGACAGGGCGAGGCCCAGATACGCAGTATTTT. Its protein is CATSELTGRGPDTQYF. The chain carries TRBV24-1 and TRBJ2-3; TRBD1 aligns across 7 bases. The germline V gene encodes CDR1 KGHDR and CDR2 SFDVKD. The ends lost 4 bases at V and 4 bases at J; junction bases unmatched: 10. CDR3 size: 16 residues.

This clone was picked up a small number of times. This chain joins TRBV5-5 and TRBJ1-4; no firm D call. CDR1 and CDR2 (germline): SGHKS, YYEKEE (reference sequence). The V gene lost 4 bases and the J gene lost 6 bases, with 16 bases spanning the gap. The CDR3 sequence is 15 residues long. The CDR3 here is CASSTRGGQHEKLFF. The CDR3 DNA follows: TGTGCCAGCAGCACCCGAGGAGGGCAGCATGAAAAACTGTTTTTT. Looking up the rest from reference TRBV5-5 and TRBJ1-4 gives the full variable domain: DAGVTQSPTHLIKTRGQQVTLRCSPISGHKSVSWYQQVLGQGPQFIFQYYEKEERGRGNFPDRFSARQFPNYSSELNVNALLLGDSALYLCASSTRGGQHEKLFFGSGTQLSVL.

V is TRBV27 and J is TRBJ2-7; 11 bases line up with TRBD1. The J segment lost 2 bases and the V segment lost 5 bases, leaving 5 bases of the junction unmatched. In germline, CDR1 is MNHEY, CDR2 SMNVEV (reference sequence). The CDR3 totals 15 residues. The CDR3 DNA sequence: TGTGCCAGCAGTAGCCGGACAGGGGGCACCTACGAGCAGTACTTC. This codes for CASSSRTGGTYEQYF.

The chain recombines TRBV10-3 with TRBJ1-1, with TRBD1 matching over 9 bases. The J segment lost 6 bases and the V segment lost 4 bases, leaving 6 bases of the junction unmatched. CDR1 is ENHRY and CDR2 is SYGVKD in the germline V gene. The CDR3 length is 14 residues. CDR3 bases: TGTGCCATCAGTGTGGGACAGGGACCGCCTGAAGCTTTCTTT. This encodes CAISVGQGPPEAFF.

This clone was detected once. The gene calls are TRBV2 and TRBJ1-6; possible D gene TRBD1, 6 bases. Between the trimmed V and J ends, which lost 8 bases and 2 bases, there was a span of 13 bases. The V gene's germline CDR1 is SNHLY and CDR2 FYNNEI. The CDR3 loop spans 15 amino acids. The CDR3 here is CASETGDTYNSPLHF. In DNA form, the CDR3 reads TGTGCCAGCGAGACAGGAGATACCTATAATTCACCCCTCCACTTT.

The rearrangement uses TRBV7-2 and TRBJ1-1; D is ambiguous. The germline CDR1 and CDR2 sequences are SGHTA and FQGNSA. The CDR3 sequence is 13 residues long. Trimming took off 1 base at V and 4 bases at J, with 7 bases between the two ends. CDR3 in amino acids: CASSLDSRTEAFF. DNA of the CDR3: TGTGCCAGCAGCTTAGACAGCCGCACTGAAGCTTTCTTT.

This chain links TRBV10-2 with TRBJ2-7, with TRBD1 matching 10 bases. V shed 1 base, J shed 1 base, and the junction held 7 bases outside the gene matches. CDR1 and CDR2 (germline): WSHSY, SAAADI. The CDR3 covers 17 residues. The CDR3 protein is CASSELGGQGKSYEQYF. The CDR3 DNA sequence: TGCGCCAGCAGTGAGTTGGGGGGACAGGGGAAATCCTACGAGCAGTACTTC.

The chain combines TRBV18 with TRBJ1-1, with 9 bases aligning to TRBD1. Germline V gene data show CDR1 as KGHSH and CDR2 as LQKENI. CDR3 size: 16 residues. J gave up 3 bases and V 2 bases, and 7 bases lay outside the gene matches. The CDR3 is CASSPFPQGADTEAFF. CDR3 sequence (DNA): TGTGCCAGCTCACCATTCCCACAGGGGGCGGACACTGAAGCTTTCTTT.

This chain uses TRBV13 with TRBJ2-4; TRBD1 aligns across 7 bases. The germline V gene encodes CDR1 PRHDT and CDR2 FYEKMQ (reference sequence). The V segment lost 2 bases and the J segment 0 bases; nucleotides outside the gene matches: 7. The CDR3 consists of 17 residues. CDR3 protein: CASSLLPRGLAKNIQYF. CDR3 nucleotide sequence: TGTGCCAGCAGCTTACTCCCGAGGGGGCTAGCCAAAAACATTCAGTACTTC.

The chain has TRBV29-1 and TRBJ2-7, with D perhaps matching TRBD1 (6 bases). Trimming shortened V by 4 bases and J by 3 bases, and 16 bases separated the two germline ends. CDR1 SQVTM and CDR2 ANQGSEA come from the germline V gene. CDR3 length equals 14 residues. CDR3: CSVGGWDNLYEQYF. The CDR3 bases are TGCAGCGTTGGGGGTTGGGACAACCTCTACGAGCAGTACTTC.

This chain links TRBV5-6 with TRBJ1-2; 11 bases align to TRBD1. This CDR3 region has 16 residues. Germline V gene sequence: CDR1 SGHDT, CDR2 YYEEEE. Germline trimming cut 4 bases from V and 1 base from J; bases unmatched to any gene: 6. The CDR3 loop reads CASSRTGGLINYGYTF. Written as DNA, the CDR3 is TGTGCCAGCAGCCGGACAGGGGGCCTTATTAACTATGGCTACACCTTC.

Written as DNA, the CDR3 is TGTGCCAGCAGTTCGGAGGCTAGGGGGTCTAATCAGCCCCAGCATTTT. Translation gives CASSSEARGSNQPQHF. The chain combines TRBV28 with TRBJ1-5; tentatively, D is TRBD1 (6 bases). Per germline, CDR1 MDHEN and CDR2 SYDVKM. This CDR3 has 16 residues. V dropped 4 bases and J dropped 4 bases, with 17 bases sitting between them.

The rearrangement joins TRBV18 to TRBJ2-6, with a possible D match to TRBD2 (5 bases). V lost 2 bases, J lost 0 bases, and 14 bases lay in between. The CDR3 covers 18 residues. Germline V CDR1 and CDR2: KGHSH, LQKENI. CDR3: CASSPKAATSSGANVLTF. The DNA for the CDR3 is TGTGCCAGCTCACCAAAGGCAGCAACTAGCTCTGGGGCCAACGTCCTGACTTTC.

The chain has TRBV5-4 and TRBJ2-4; the D gene is possibly TRBD1 (5 bases). CDR1 and CDR2 (germline): SGHNT, YYREEE (reference sequence). Trimming cost V 4 bases and J 2 bases, with 10 bases left between them. This CDR3 region has 14 residues. In DNA form, the CDR3 reads TGTGCCAGCAGCCCCAGGGAATCCAAAAACATTCAGTACTTC. This sequence encodes CASSPRESKNIQYF.

The chain links TRBV24-1 to TRBJ1-2; 10 nucleotides align to TRBD1. CDR3 length: 16 residues. Trimming at V came to 3 bases and at J to 5 bases, leaving 8 bases not matched to a gene. Germline V CDR1 and CDR2: KGHDR, SFDVKD. CDR3: CATSDPGQGGVYGYTF. DNA for the CDR3: TGTGCCACCAGTGATCCAGGACAGGGGGGCGTTTATGGCTACACCTTC.

The rearrangement joins TRBV18 to TRBJ1-6; D is possibly TRBD1 (6 bases). This CDR3 has 13 amino acids. The ends were cut back, 4 bases at V and 7 bases at J, with 8 bases in the middle. Germline CDR1 reads KGHSH; CDR2 reads LQKENI. The CDR3 reads CASSRDKNSPLHF. The CDR3 bases are TGTGCCAGCTCACGGGACAAGAATTCACCCCTCCACTTT.

This chain uses TRBV7-8 with TRBJ2-1, with no clear D. The germline V gene has CDR1 SGHVS and CDR2 FQNEAQ. CDR3 size: 14 residues. Trimming pared 1 base from V and 6 bases from J, leaving 10 bases between. The CDR3 DNA follows: TGTGCCAGCAGCTTAGTTTCCCCGGTCAATGAGCAGTTCTTC. Translated: CASSLVSPVNEQFF.

The V call is TRBV3-1 (or the pseudogene TRBV3-2), the J call TRBJ2-1, with 12 bases aligning to TRBD2. The germline V gene encodes CDR1 LGHDT and CDR2 YNNKEL (reference sequence). Trimming cost V 2 bases and J 7 bases; bases outside gene matches: 12. This CDR3 has 18 amino acids. CDR3 sequence reads: CASSQIDRTSGTSNEQFF. For the CDR3, the DNA is TGTGCCAGCAGCCAAATCGACAGGACTAGCGGGACCAGTAATGAGCAGTTCTTC.

Only one count was recorded for this clone. This chain joins TRBV19 and TRBJ2-3, with D uncertain. The V end was cut by 4 bases, the J end by 0 bases, with 14 bases between. The CDR3 has 16 residues. In germline, CDR1 is LNHDA, CDR2 SQIVND (reference sequence). CDR3 residues: CASSRPQGASTDTQYF. CDR3 in DNA: TGTGCCAGTAGTAGACCACAAGGAGCTAGCACAGATACGCAGTATTTT.

V is TRBV5-5 and J is TRBJ1-5; 8 nucleotides match TRBD1. This CDR3 has 15 residues. CDR1 is SGHKS and CDR2 is YYEKEE in the germline V gene (reference sequence). After removal of 5 bases from V and 4 bases from J, the junction contained 8 bases not matched to a gene. The CDR3 spells CASRLEDRVNQPQHF. The DNA for the CDR3 is TGTGCCAGCAGACTCGAGGACAGGGTAAATCAGCCCCAGCATTTT.